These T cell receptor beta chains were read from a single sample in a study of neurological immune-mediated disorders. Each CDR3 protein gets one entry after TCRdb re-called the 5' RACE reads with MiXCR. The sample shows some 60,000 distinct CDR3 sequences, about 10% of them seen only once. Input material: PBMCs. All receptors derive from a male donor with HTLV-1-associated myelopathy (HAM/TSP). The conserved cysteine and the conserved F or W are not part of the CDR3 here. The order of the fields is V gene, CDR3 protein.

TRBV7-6 ASSRPGLSNEQF
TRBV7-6 ARSRLAGASTDTQY
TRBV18 ASSPPGQGSETQY
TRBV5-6 ASRKDIAGPSGGGYT
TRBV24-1 ATSDSRTVDTQY
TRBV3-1 ASSQGVGATEAF
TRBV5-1 ASSPPRTGSPYEQY
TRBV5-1 ASSLAVSCWNEKLF
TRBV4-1 ASSQDSGVAEKLF
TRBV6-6 ASCARDRANTEAF
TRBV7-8 ASSSRSGEQY
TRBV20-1 SAGPGVRNTIY
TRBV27 ASLSAGSTDTQY
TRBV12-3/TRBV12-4 ASRRQGLGEQY
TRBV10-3 AISGSVTGAGTQY
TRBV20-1 SARHTGEQY